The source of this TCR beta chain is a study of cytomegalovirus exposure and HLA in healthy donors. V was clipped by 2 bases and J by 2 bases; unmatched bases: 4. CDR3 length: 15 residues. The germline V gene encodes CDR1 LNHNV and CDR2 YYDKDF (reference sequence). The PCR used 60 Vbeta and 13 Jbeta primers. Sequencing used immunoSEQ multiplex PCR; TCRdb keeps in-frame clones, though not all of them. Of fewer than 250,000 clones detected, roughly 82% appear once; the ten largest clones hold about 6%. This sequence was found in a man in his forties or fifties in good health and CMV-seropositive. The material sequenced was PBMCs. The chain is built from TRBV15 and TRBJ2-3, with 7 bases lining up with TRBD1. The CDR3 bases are TGTGCCACCAGCAGACAAACAGGGGTCACAGATACGCAGTATTTT. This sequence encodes CATSRQTGVTDTQYF.